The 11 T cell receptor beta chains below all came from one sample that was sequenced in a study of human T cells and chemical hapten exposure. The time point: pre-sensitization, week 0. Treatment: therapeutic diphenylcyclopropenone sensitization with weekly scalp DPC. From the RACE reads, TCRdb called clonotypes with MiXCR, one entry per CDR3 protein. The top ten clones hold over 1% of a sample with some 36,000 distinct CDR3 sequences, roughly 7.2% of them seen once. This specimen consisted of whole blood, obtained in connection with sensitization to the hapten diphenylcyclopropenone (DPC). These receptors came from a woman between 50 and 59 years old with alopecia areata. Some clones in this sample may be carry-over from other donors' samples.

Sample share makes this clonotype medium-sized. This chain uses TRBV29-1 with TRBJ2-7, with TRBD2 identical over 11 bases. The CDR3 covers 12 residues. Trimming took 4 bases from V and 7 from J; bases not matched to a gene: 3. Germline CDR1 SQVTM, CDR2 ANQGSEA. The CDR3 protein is CSVGASGREQYF. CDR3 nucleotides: TGCAGCGTTGGGGCTAGCGGGAGGGAGCAGTACTTC.

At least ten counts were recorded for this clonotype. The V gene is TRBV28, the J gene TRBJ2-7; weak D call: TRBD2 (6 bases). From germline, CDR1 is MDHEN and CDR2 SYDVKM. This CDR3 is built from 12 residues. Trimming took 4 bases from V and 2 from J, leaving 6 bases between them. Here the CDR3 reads CASSWEAYEQYF. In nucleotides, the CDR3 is TGTGCCAGCAGTTGGGAGGCCTACGAGCAGTACTTC.

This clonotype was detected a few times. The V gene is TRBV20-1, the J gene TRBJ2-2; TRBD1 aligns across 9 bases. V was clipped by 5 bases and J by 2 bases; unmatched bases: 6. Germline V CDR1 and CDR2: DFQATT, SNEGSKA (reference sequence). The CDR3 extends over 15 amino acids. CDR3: CSAGDRAKNTGELFF. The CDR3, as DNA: TGCAGTGCTGGGGACAGGGCCAAAAACACCGGGGAGCTGTTTTTT.

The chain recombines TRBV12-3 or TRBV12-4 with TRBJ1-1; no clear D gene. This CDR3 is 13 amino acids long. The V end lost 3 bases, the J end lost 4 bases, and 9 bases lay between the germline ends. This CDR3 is CASSFKGGTEAFF. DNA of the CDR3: TGTGCCAGCAGTTTTAAGGGAGGCACTGAAGCTTTCTTT.

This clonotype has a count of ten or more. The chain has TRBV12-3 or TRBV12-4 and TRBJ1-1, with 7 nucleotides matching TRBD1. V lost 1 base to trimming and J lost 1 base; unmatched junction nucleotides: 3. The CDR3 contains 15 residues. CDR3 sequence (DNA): TGTGCCAGCAGTTTAGTGGCAGGGGGGAACACTGAAGCTTTCTTT. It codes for CASSLVAGGNTEAFF.

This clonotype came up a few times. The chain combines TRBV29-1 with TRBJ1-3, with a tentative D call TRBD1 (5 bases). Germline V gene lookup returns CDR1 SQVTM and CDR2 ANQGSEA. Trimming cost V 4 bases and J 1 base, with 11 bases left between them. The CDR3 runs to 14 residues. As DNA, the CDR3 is TGCAGCGTTGTACCCGAGGGGTCTGGAAACACCATATATTTT. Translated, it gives CSVVPEGSGNTIYF. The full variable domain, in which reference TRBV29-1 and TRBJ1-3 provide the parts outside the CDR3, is SAVISQKPSRDICQRGTSLTIQCQVDSQVTMMFWYRQQPGQSLTLIATANQGSEATYESGFVIDKFPISRPNLTFSTLTVSNMSPEDSSIYLCSVVPEGSGNTIYFGEGSWLTVV.

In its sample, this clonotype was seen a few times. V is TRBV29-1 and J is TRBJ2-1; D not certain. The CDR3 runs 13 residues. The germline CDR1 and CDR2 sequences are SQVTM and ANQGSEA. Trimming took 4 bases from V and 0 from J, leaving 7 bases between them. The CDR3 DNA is TGCAGCGTTGGGGCGGCCTCCTACAATGAGCAGTTCTTC. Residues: CSVGAASYNEQFF.

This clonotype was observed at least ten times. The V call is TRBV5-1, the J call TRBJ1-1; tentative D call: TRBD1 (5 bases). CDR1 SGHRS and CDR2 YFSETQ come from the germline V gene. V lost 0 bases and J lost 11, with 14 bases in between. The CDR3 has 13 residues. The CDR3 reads CASSLDQGVRAFF. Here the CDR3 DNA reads TGCGCCAGCAGCTTGGATCAGGGAGTGAGGGCTTTCTTT. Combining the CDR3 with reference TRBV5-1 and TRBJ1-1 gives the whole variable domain KAGVTQTPRYLIKTRGQQVTLSCSPISGHRSVSWYQQTPGQGLQFLFEYFSETQRNKGNFPGRFSGRQFSNSRSEMNVSTLELGDSALYLCASSLDQGVRAFFGQGTRLTVV.

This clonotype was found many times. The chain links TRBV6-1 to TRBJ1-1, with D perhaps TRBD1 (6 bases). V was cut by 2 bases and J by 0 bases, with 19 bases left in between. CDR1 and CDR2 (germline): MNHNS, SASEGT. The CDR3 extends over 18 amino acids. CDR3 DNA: TGTGCCAGCAGTGAAAGCCGGACAGCCCGATCCATGAACACTGAAGCTTTCTTT. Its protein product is CASSESRTARSMNTEAFF.

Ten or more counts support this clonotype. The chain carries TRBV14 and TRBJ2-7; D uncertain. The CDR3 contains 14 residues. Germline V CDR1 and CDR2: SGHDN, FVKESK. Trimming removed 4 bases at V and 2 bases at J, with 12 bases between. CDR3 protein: CASSPYHIPYEQYF. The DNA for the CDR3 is TGTGCCAGCAGCCCCTACCACATCCCCTACGAGCAGTACTTC.

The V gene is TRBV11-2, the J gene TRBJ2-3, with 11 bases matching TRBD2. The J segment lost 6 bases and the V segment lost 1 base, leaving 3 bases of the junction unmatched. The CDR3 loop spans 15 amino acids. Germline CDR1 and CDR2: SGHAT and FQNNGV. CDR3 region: CASSLGGLAVDTQYF. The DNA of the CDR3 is TGTGCCAGCAGCTTAGGGGGACTAGCGGTCGATACGCAGTATTTT. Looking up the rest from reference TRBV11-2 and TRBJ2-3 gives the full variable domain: EAGVAQSPRYKIIEKRQSVAFWCNPISGHATLYWYQQILGQGPKLLIQFQNNGVVDDSQLPKDRFSAERLKGVDSTLKIQPAKLEDSAVYLCASSLGGLAVDTQYFGPGTRLTVL.